The source of this TCR beta chain is a study of cytomegalovirus exposure and HLA in healthy donors. Sequencing was performed with immunoSEQ multiplex PCR; in TCRdb, only in-frame clones are kept and a portion is missing. The sample carries 60,000 or so clones, roughly 90% recorded once. V was trimmed by 7 bases and J by 4 bases, leaving 16 bases between them. Germline assignment: CDR1 SNHLY and CDR2 FYNNEI. This CDR3 comprises 15 residues. The donors belonged to the roughly 120-subject validation cohort, separate from the 666-subject first cohort. This TCR came from a man aged 18 to 35 in good health and CMV-seronegative. Sequenced input: PBMCs. The V call is TRBV2, the J call TRBJ1-4, with unresolved D. In nucleotides, the CDR3 is TGTGCCAGCACTAACCAAGAAGTCGATAATGAAAAACTGTTTTTT. The encoded protein is CASTNQEVDNEKLFF.